A selection of T cell receptor beta chains follows, all from one sample in a study of T cell repertoires in cytomegalovirus infection. MiXCR, run by TCRdb on the reads, gives a single entry per CDR3 protein. The sample yields roughly 500,000 distinct CDR3 sequences, approximately 15% seen once. Sequenced input: CD8+ T cells from PBMCs. The source of these receptors is a human donor in good health (CMV status not recorded). Some clones in this sample may be carry-over from other donors' samples. CDR3s include the opening cysteine and the closing phenylalanine or tryptophan. A D gene is named only where the DNA matches it firmly. The size field is filled for only some rows; it gives once, few, many or a size class.

size: .; D: .; J: TRBJ1-2; V: TRBV3-1; DNA: TGTGCCAGCAGCCAAGATCAGGGACCTTTCTATGGCTACACCTTC; CDR3: CASSQDQGPFYGYTF
size: .; D: TRBD2; J: TRBJ2-7; V: TRBV19; DNA: TGTGCCAGTAGTATAGGGGGACTAGCCGACTACGAGCAGTACTTC; CDR3: CASSIGGLADYEQYF
size: many; D: .; J: TRBJ1-2; V: TRBV12-3/TRBV12-4; DNA: TGTGCCAGCAATAATAAGGGAATAGATGTGTATGGCTACACCTTC; CDR3: CASNNKGIDVYGYTF
size: many; D: TRBD2; J: TRBJ2-7; V: TRBV5-6; DNA: TGTGCCAGCAGCCCAGGGACTAATCATCGCTACGAGCAGTACTTC; CDR3: CASSPGTNHRYEQYF
size: few; D: .; J: TRBJ1-1; V: TRBV27; DNA: TGTGCCAGCAGCTGGGTAAGGGATGGTGAAGCTTTCTTT; CDR3: CASSWVRDGEAFF
size: many; D: .; J: TRBJ2-2; V: TRBV2; DNA: TGTGCCAGCAGTGCGGAACAGGCGTTCAGGGGGGAGCTGTTTTTT; CDR3: CASSAEQAFRGELFF
size: many; D: .; J: TRBJ2-3; V: TRBV6-1; DNA: TGTGCCAGCAGTGAAAGGTTCCCTAGGCCAATTACGCAGTATTTT; CDR3: CASSERFPRPITQYF
size: many; D: .; J: TRBJ1-3; V: TRBV7-8; DNA: TGTGCCAGCAGCTTAGCAATGGGGAACACCATATATTTT; CDR3: CASSLAMGNTIYF
size: many; D: .; J: TRBJ2-7; V: TRBV7-9; DNA: TGTGCCAGCAGCTTAGTCCAGGAAGGCTACGAGCAGTACTTC; CDR3: CASSLVQEGYEQYF
size: .; D: TRBD2; J: TRBJ2-5; V: TRBV6-1; DNA: TGTGCCAGCAGGGCTAGCGGGAGGGCCTGGGGGGAGACCCAGTACTTC; CDR3: CASRASGRAWGETQYF
size: many; D: .; J: TRBJ2-1; V: TRBV7-9; DNA: TGTGCCAGCAGCTTTGGACAGTACTCCTACAATGAGCAGTTCTTC; CDR3: CASSFGQYSYNEQFF
size: few; D: .; J: TRBJ1-1; V: TRBV27; DNA: TGTGCCAGCAGTTTAGCCAGGGAGGGCCTGAACACTGAAGCTTTCTTT; CDR3: CASSLAREGLNTEAFF
size: few; D: .; J: TRBJ1-1; V: TRBV5-6; DNA: TGTGCCAGCAGCTTGGGACACCTTGAAGCTTTCTTT; CDR3: CASSLGHLEAFF
size: many; D: TRBD2; J: TRBJ2-4; V: TRBV28; DNA: TGTGCCAGCAGTTTTAGCGGGAGGGCCTATGCCAAAAACATTCAGTACTTC; CDR3: CASSFSGRAYAKNIQYF
size: .; D: .; J: TRBJ1-4; V: TRBV19; DNA: TGTGCCAGTAGTATTCTACAGCCAAATGAAAAACTGTTTTTT; CDR3: CASSILQPNEKLFF
size: few; D: .; J: TRBJ1-3; V: TRBV2; DNA: TGTGCCAGGAATGAGAGGGGGGCTGGAAACACCATATATTTT; CDR3: CARNERGAGNTIYF
size: few; D: TRBD1; J: TRBJ1-4; V: TRBV28; DNA: TGTGCCAGCAGTTTAGGAGCAGGGGGCGAGAATGAAAAACTGTTTTTT; CDR3: CASSLGAGGENEKLFF
size: many; D: .; J: TRBJ1-1; V: TRBV28; DNA: TGTGCCAGCAGTTTATGGGCGGGGGAAAACACTGAAGCTTTCTTT; CDR3: CASSLWAGENTEAFF
size: .; D: .; J: TRBJ2-1; V: TRBV6-2/TRBV6-3; DNA: TGTGCCAGCAGTTACCCCGGACTCGGGTATGAGCAGTTCTTC; CDR3: CASSYPGLGYEQFF
size: few; D: TRBD1; J: TRBJ2-1; V: TRBV19; DNA: TGTGCCAGTAGTTTCCGGGACAGGGTTTTCGATGAGCAGTTCTTC; CDR3: CASSFRDRVFDEQFF
size: .; D: .; J: TRBJ2-5; V: TRBV5-4; DNA: TGTGCCAGCAGCTTGGAGCCGGTCGAGACCCAGTACTTC; CDR3: CASSLEPVETQYF
size: once; D: TRBD1; J: TRBJ2-1; V: TRBV9; DNA: TGTGCCAGCAGCGTGGGGATGGGACAGTTACAGTTCTTC; CDR3: CASSVGMGQLQFF
size: .; D: TRBD2; J: TRBJ2-1; V: TRBV3-1; DNA: TGTGCCAGCAGCCAAGATCATTTGACGACTAGCGGCTACAATGAGCAGTTCTTC; CDR3: CASSQDHLTTSGYNEQFF
size: few; D: TRBD2; J: TRBJ2-1; V: TRBV29-1; DNA: TGCAGCGTCCGGACTAGCGGGGTCTACAATGAGCAGTTCTTC; CDR3: CSVRTSGVYNEQFF
size: .; D: .; J: TRBJ1-1; V: TRBV4-1; DNA: TGCGCCAGCAGCCAAGCTCGGGGCAAAACTGAAGCTTTCTTT; CDR3: CASSQARGKTEAFF
size: .; D: TRBD1; J: TRBJ2-7; V: TRBV6-2/TRBV6-3; DNA: TGTGCCAGCAGTTACTCGCCTGGGACAGGGGCATACGAGCAGTACTTC; CDR3: CASSYSPGTGAYEQYF
size: few; D: .; J: TRBJ2-7; V: TRBV7-9; DNA: TGTGCCAGCAGCCCAGAGACGGTATCCTACGAGCAGTACTTC; CDR3: CASSPETVSYEQYF
size: many; D: .; J: TRBJ2-5; V: TRBV7-6; DNA: TGTGCCAGCAGCGTGACTAGAAGCAGTTCTCCCTTGGTGGAGACCCAGTACTTC; CDR3: CASSVTRSSSPLVETQYF
size: .; D: .; J: TRBJ1-1; V: TRBV4-2; DNA: TGTGCCAGCAGCGCCCATCTACGACTCGAGGGAAACACTGAAGCTTTCTTT; CDR3: CASSAHLRLEGNTEAFF
size: many; D: .; J: TRBJ1-1; V: TRBV7-9; DNA: TGTGCCAGCAGCTTAGTTGAAGCTTTCTTT; CDR3: CASSLVEAFF
size: .; D: TRBD1; J: TRBJ1-1; V: TRBV7-3; DNA: TGTGCCAGCAGCTCAGATCCCGGGACAGAGAATGAAGCTTTCTTT; CDR3: CASSSDPGTENEAFF
size: many; D: TRBD2; J: TRBJ2-7; V: TRBV20-1; DNA: TGCAGTGCTGATCCTAGCGGGAGATCGATCTACGAGCAGTACTTC; CDR3: CSADPSGRSIYEQYF
size: .; D: .; J: TRBJ1-1; V: TRBV6-6; DNA: TGTGCCAGCAGTTACCGGCAGAGGGCAGTGATGATGGCGAGCACTGAAGCTTTCTTT; CDR3: CASSYRQRAVMMASTEAFF
size: few; D: TRBD1; J: TRBJ2-7; V: TRBV7-6; DNA: TGTGCTAGCAGCCCCGGGACAGGGAGGACCTACGAGCAGTACTTC; CDR3: CASSPGTGRTYEQYF
size: .; D: .; J: TRBJ1-2; V: TRBV20-1; DNA: TGCAGTGCTAGATCGTTGGGAGCTAACTATGGCTACACCTTC; CDR3: CSARSLGANYGYTF